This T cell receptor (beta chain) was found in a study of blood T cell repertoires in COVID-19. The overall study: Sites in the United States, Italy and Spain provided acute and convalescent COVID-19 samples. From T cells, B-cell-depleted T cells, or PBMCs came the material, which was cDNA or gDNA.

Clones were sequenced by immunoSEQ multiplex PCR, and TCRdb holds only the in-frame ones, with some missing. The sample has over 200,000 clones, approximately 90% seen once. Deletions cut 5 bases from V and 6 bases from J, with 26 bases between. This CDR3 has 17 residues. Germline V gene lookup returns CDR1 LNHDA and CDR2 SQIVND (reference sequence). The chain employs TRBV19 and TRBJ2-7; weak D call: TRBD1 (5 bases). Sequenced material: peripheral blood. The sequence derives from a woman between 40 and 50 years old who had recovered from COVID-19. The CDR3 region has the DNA TGTGCCAGTAGTCCACCTAGGGGCGCTGGGGTAGGTTGCGAGCAGTACGTC. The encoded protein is CASSPPRGAGVGCEQYV.